One sample yielded the 16 T cell receptor beta chains listed below, sequenced in a study of long-term antiretroviral therapy in people with HIV. At survey level, the immunoSEQ assay was run in its v3.0 version. TCRdb's table, derived via immunoSEQ multiplex PCR, lists solely in-frame clones and lacks some. The profile covers tens of thousands of clones, with 75% to 90% appearing a single time and about 25% taken by the ten largest. Sequencing was performed on unsorted PBMCs, taken 0.4 years after starting antiretroviral therapy. These receptors were taken from a man between 50 and 59 years old with HIV.

The gene calls are TRBV6-1 and TRBJ1-1, with a tentative D call TRBD1 (5 bases). V was pared by 2 bases and J by 6 bases, with 16 bases between. The CDR3 loop spans 15 amino acids. Germline V lookup: CDR1 MNHNS, CDR2 SASEGT. The CDR3 is CASSEWSMGVAEAFF. The DNA of the CDR3 is TGTGCCAGCAGTGAATGGTCTATGGGGGTCGCTGAAGCTTTCTTT.

The chain joins TRBV6-5 to TRBJ1-4; D remains unclear. This CDR3 has 14 residues. Germline-derived CDR1 and CDR2 are MNHEY and SVGAGI. Trimming removed 5 bases at V and 8 bases at J, with 15 bases between. The CDR3: CASSNYRDREKLFF. The CDR3 nucleotides are TGTGCCAGCAGTAATTACCGGGATCGAGAAAAACTGTTTTTT.

The V call is TRBV10-3, the J call TRBJ2-3; 13 nucleotides agree with TRBD2. The V gene's germline CDR1 is ENHRY and CDR2 SYGVKD. The CDR3 is made up of 17 amino acids. J lost 0 bases, V lost 5 bases, and 5 bases had no gene match. CDR3 region: CAISTSGGGLSTDTQYF. The CDR3 bases are TGTGCCATCAGTACTAGCGGGGGGGGCCTCAGCACAGATACGCAGTATTTT.

The V gene is TRBV7-2, the J gene TRBJ2-1; 8 bases are shared with TRBD2. Losses at the gene ends were 1 base for V and 11 bases for J; bases not matched to a gene: 7. Germline CDR1 is SGHTA and CDR2 is FQGNSA. This CDR3 has 14 amino acids. The CDR3, as DNA: TGTGCCAGCAGCTTAGAGCGGGGGTCCAACAAGCAGTTCTTC. Protein product: CASSLERGSNKQFF. Complete variable domain (other parts from reference TRBV7-2 and TRBJ2-1): GAGVSQSPSNKVTEKGKDVELRCDPISGHTALYWYRQSLGQGLEFLIYFQGNSAPDKSGLPSDRFSAERTGGSVSTLTIQRTQQEDSAVYLCASSLERGSNKQFFGPGTRLTVL.

The V call is TRBV4-1, the J call TRBJ2-5; 7 nucleotides align to TRBD1. The germline V gene has CDR1 MGHRA and CDR2 YSYEKL. The CDR3 covers 17 residues. V gave up 0 bases and J gave up 5 bases; unmatched junction bases: 12. CDR3 protein: CASSQELLTGVGETQYF. CDR3 nucleotide sequence: TGCGCCAGCAGCCAAGAACTACTAACAGGGGTTGGGGAGACCCAGTACTTC.

V and J are TRBV28 and TRBJ2-7, with D perhaps being TRBD1 or TRBD2 (5 bases each). Germline V gene lookup returns CDR1 MDHEN and CDR2 SYDVKM. Trimming cost V 3 bases and J 3 bases, with 15 bases left between them. CDR3 length equals 15 residues. CDR3 in amino acids: CASSLGLALGYEQYF. Written as DNA, the CDR3 is TGTGCCAGCAGTTTGGGGCTAGCCCTCGGCTACGAGCAGTACTTC.

The chain couples TRBV7-9 to TRBJ2-7, with no clear D. V was shortened by 3 bases and J by 3 bases, with 21 bases between the two germline ends. This CDR3 spans 17 amino acids. Looked up from germline, CDR1 is SEHNR and CDR2 is FQNEAQ (reference sequence). The CDR3 loop is CASSLEWGTPADYEQYF. The CDR3 bases are TGTGCCAGCAGCTTGGAGTGGGGAACTCCGGCGGACTACGAGCAGTACTTC.

The genes are TRBV7-2 and TRBJ1-2; no definite D call. Germline CDR1 SGHTA, CDR2 FQGNSA. The CDR3 sequence is 14 residues long. V was pared by 0 bases and J by 2 bases, with 7 bases between. DNA for the CDR3: TGTGCCAGCAGCTTAGCGAACAGAAACTATGGCTACACCTTC. The encoded protein is CASSLANRNYGYTF.

This clone is deemed medium-sized. The chain uses TRBV5-4 and TRBJ1-3; D uncertain. This CDR3 comprises 14 residues. Per the germline V gene, CDR1 is SGHNT and CDR2 is YYREEE (reference sequence). V was shortened by 0 bases and J by 4 bases, with 8 bases between the two germline ends. The CDR3 here is CASSLAPGGNTIYF. The CDR3 DNA reads as TGTGCCAGCAGCTTGGCCCCGGGGGGAAACACCATATATTTT. Supplemented by reference TRBV5-4 and TRBJ1-3, the full variable domain reads ETGVTQSPTHLIKTRGQQVTLRCSSQSGHNTVSWYQQALGQGPQFIFQYYREEENGRGNFPPRFSGLQFPNYSSELNVNALELDDSALYLCASSLAPGGNTIYFGEGSWLTVV.

This chain uses TRBV30 with TRBJ2-6; 9 nucleotides match TRBD1. Germline CDR1 GTSNPN, CDR2 SVGIG (reference sequence). This CDR3 contains 17 residues. Unmatched junction bases numbered 7, after V lost 2 bases and J lost 2 bases. For the CDR3, the DNA is TGTGCCTGGAGTAGAGGGACAGGGCCCGCTGGGGCCAACGTCCTGACTTTC. Translation gives CAWSRGTGPAGANVLTF.

CDR3 sequence: CASSFTRVDQPQHF. The CDR3 DNA reads TGTGCCAGCAGTTTCACTAGGGTCGACCAGCCCCAGCATTTT. This rearrangement joins TRBV28 to TRBJ1-5, with D unclear. Germline V gene sequence: CDR1 MDHEN, CDR2 SYDVKM. V was cut by 3 bases and J by 7 bases, with 13 bases left in between. This CDR3 contains 14 residues.

The chain combines TRBV19 with TRBJ1-1, with D tentatively TRBD1 (6 bases). CDR3 length: 13 residues. The ends were cut back, 10 bases at V and 1 base at J, with 13 bases in the middle. CDR1 is LNHDA and CDR2 is SQIVND in the germline V gene (reference sequence). CDR3 protein: CATKKDRNTEAFF. CDR3 nucleotide sequence: TGTGCCACTAAAAAGGACAGGAACACTGAAGCTTTCTTT.

In nucleotides, the CDR3 is TGCGCCACCGGGGGGACACCGGGCAATGAGCAGTTCTTC. Encoded protein: CATGGTPGNEQFF. V usage is TRBV5-1 and J usage is TRBJ2-1, with D tentatively TRBD2 (7 bases). Between the trimmed V and J ends, which lost 9 bases and 6 bases, there was a span of 16 bases. Germline V gene data show CDR1 as SGHRS and CDR2 as YFSETQ. This CDR3 contains 13 residues. The full variable domain, in which reference TRBV5-1 and TRBJ2-1 provide the parts outside the CDR3, is KAGVTQTPRYLIKTRGQQVTLSCSPISGHRSVSWYQQTPGQGLQFLFEYFSETQRNKGNFPGRFSGRQFSNSRSEMNVSTLELGDSALYLCATGGTPGNEQFFGPGTRLTVL.

The genes are TRBV7-9 and TRBJ1-2, with D hard to call. The CDR3 spans 14 residues. Per the germline V gene, CDR1 is SEHNR and CDR2 is FQNEAQ (reference sequence). V dropped 3 bases and J dropped 6 bases, with 14 bases sitting between them. As DNA, the CDR3 is TGTGCCAGCAGCTTGGTTTCACAGAGGGATGGCTACACCTTC. This codes for CASSLVSQRDGYTF.

This clone has only one observation. The chain recombines TRBV29-1 with TRBJ1-2; TRBD1 aligns across 7 bases. The V and J ends lost 6 bases and 6 bases, in that order; junction bases with no gene match: 13. Germline V gene data show CDR1 as SQVTM and CDR2 as ANQGSEA. The CDR3 sequence is 14 residues long. CDR3 coding DNA: TGCAGCGTCACCCCCCTGACAGGGAGGGATGGCTACACCTTC. Translation gives CSVTPLTGRDGYTF.

The chain combines TRBV7-2 with TRBJ1-3; D is perhaps TRBD1 (6 bases). V was shortened by 5 bases and J by 0 bases, with 11 bases between the two germline ends. CDR1 is SGHTA, CDR2 FQGNSA, per germline. The CDR3 extends over 15 amino acids. The DNA of the CDR3 is TGTGCCAGCAGCGTACAGGGCCACTCTGGAAACACCATATATTTT. It specifies CASSVQGHSGNTIYF.